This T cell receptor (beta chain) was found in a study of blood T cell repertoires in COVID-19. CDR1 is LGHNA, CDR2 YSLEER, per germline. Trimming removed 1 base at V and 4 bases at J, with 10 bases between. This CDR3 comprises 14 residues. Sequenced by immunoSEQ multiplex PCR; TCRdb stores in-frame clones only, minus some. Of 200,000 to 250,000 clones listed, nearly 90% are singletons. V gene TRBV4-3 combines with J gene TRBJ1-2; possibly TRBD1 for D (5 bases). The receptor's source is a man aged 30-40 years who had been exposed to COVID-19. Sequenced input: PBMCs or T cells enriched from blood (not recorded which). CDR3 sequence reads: CASSQGAGFYGYTF. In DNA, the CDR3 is TGCGCCAGCAGCCAAGGGGCAGGGTTCTATGGCTACACCTTC.